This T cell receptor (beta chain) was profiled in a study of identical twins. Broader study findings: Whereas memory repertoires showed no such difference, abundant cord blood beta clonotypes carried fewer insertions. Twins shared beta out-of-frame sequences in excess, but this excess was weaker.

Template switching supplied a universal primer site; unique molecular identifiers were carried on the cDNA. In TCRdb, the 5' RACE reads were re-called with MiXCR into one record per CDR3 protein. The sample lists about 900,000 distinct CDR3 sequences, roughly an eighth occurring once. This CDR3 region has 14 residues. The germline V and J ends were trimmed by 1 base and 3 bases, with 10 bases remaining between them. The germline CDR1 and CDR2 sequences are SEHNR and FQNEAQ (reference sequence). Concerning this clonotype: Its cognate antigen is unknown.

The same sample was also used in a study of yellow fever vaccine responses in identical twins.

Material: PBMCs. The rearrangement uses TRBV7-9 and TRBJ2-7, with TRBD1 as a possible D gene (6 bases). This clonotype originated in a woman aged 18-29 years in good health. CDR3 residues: CASSLVGRGYEQYV. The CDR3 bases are TGTGCCAGCAGCTTAGTGGGCAGGGGCTACGAGCAGTACGTC.